A selection of T cell receptor beta chains follows, all from one sample in a study of T cell responses to AZD1222 COVID-19 vaccine. Profiled with immunoSEQ multiplex PCR; TCRdb holds only in-frame clones, not every one. This sample has nearly 110,000 clones, with approximately 90% found just once. The source material was peripheral blood, sampled 28 days after the second AZD1222 dose. Every receptor here comes from an adult who received the AZD1222 COVID-19 vaccine. Each CDR3 is given with its conserved first and last residue. The order of the fields is CDR3 DNA, CDR3 protein, V gene, D gene, J gene. D genes are given only for firm matches.

DNA: TGCAGCACCAGCCGGATAGTATCTAATGAAAAACTGTTTTTT
CDR3: CSTSRIVSNEKLFF
V: TRBV29-1
D: .
J: TRBJ1-4

DNA: TGTGCCAGCAGTTTATTGCTGGGCAATCAGCCCCAGCATTTT
CDR3: CASSLLLGNQPQHF
V: TRBV28
D: .
J: TRBJ1-5

DNA: TGTGCCACCAGTGATTTTGTCTTGGCAGAGTATGGCTACACCTTC
CDR3: CATSDFVLAEYGYTF
V: TRBV24-1
D: .
J: TRBJ1-2

DNA: TGTGCCAGCAGCCGAGGACAGCCCGGGCCCCAGCATTTT
CDR3: CASSRGQPGPQHF
V: TRBV4-2
D: .
J: TRBJ1-5

DNA: TGTGCCAGCAGCGTTTCTTCCGGAATTTCCTACGAGCAGTACTTC
CDR3: CASSVSSGISYEQYF
V: TRBV9
D: .
J: TRBJ2-7

DNA: TGTGCCAGCAGCGGGACAGGGTTTGAAGTCTACACCTTC
CDR3: CASSGTGFEVYTF
V: TRBV2
D: TRBD1
J: TRBJ1-2

DNA: TGTGCCAGCAGCTTAGGGGCGGGAAGTCCCAATCAGCCCCAGCATTTT
CDR3: CASSLGAGSPNQPQHF
V: TRBV7-8
D: .
J: TRBJ1-5

DNA: TGTGCCAGCAGGGGGCGGGGAAATGAGCAGTTCTTC
CDR3: CASRGRGNEQFF
V: TRBV12-3/TRBV12-4
D: .
J: TRBJ2-1

DNA: TGTGCCAGCAGTTTCTCGGCAGGGGTTTCAGACATTCAGTACTTC
CDR3: CASSFSAGVSDIQYF
V: TRBV27
D: .
J: TRBJ2-4

DNA: TGTGCCAGCAGCGCCCCGGACAGTTATAGCAATCAGCCCCAGCATTTT
CDR3: CASSAPDSYSNQPQHF
V: TRBV7-2
D: .
J: TRBJ1-5